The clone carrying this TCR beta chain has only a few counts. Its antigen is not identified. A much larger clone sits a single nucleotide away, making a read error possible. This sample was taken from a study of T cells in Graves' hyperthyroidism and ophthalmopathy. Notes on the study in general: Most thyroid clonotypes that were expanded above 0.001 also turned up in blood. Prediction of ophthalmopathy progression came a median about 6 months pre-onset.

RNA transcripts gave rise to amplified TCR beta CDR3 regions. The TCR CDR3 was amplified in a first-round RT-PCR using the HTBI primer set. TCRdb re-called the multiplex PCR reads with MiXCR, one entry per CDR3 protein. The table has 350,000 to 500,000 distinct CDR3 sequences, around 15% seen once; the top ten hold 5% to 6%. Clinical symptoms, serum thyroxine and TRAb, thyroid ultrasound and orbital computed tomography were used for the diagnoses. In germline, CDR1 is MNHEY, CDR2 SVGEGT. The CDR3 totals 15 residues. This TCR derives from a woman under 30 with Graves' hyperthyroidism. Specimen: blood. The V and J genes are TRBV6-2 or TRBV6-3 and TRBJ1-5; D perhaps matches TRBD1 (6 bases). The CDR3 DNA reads TGTGCCAGCAGTTTCGGACAGAATAGCAATCGGCCCCAGCATTTT. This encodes CASSFGQNSNRPQHF.